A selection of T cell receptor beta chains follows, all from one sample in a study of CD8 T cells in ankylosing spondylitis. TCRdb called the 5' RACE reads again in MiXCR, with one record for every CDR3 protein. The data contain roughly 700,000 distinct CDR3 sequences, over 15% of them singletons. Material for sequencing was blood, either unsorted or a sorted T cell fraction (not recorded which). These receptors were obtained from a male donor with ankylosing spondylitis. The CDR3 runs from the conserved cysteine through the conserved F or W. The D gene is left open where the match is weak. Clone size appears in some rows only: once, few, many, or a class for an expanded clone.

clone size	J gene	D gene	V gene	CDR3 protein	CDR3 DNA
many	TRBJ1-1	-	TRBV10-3	CAISTDGALNTEAFF	TGTGCCATCAGCACGGACGGAGCACTGAACACTGAAGCTTTCTTT
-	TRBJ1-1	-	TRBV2	CASRYREDTEAFF	TGTGCCAGCAGATACAGGGAGGACACTGAAGCTTTCTTT
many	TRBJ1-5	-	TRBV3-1	CASSLQSNQPQHF	TGTGCCAGCAGCCTACAGAGCAATCAGCCCCAGCATTTT
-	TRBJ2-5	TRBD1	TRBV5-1	CASSPDRADQETQYF	TGCGCCAGCAGCCCCGACAGGGCGGACCAAGAGACCCAGTACTTC
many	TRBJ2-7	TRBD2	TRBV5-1	CASSGTRRADEQYF	TGCGCCAGCAGCGGGACTAGAAGGGCAGACGAGCAGTACTTC
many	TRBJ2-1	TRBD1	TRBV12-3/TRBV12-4	CASRRGQTIYNEQFF	TGTGCCAGCAGAAGGGGACAGACGATATACAATGAGCAGTTCTTC
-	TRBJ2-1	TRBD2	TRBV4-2	CASSQDLGLVGGNEQFF	TGTGCCAGCAGCCAAGATCTAGGACTAGTCGGGGGGAATGAGCAGTTCTTC
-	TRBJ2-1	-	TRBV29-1	CSAGTVDNEQFF	TGCAGCGCCGGGACGGTAGACAATGAGCAGTTCTTC
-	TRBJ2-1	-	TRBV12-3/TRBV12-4	CASNSGPEPTDEQFF	TGTGCCAGCAATTCGGGGCCGGAGCCAACGGATGAGCAGTTCTTC
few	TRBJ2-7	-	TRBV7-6	CASSPHRLAYEQYF	TGTGCCAGCAGCCCCCACAGGTTAGCCTACGAGCAGTACTTC
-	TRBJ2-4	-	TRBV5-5	CASSWGDTRNIQYF	TGTGCCAGCAGCTGGGGGGACACTAGAAACATTCAGTACTTC